This T cell receptor beta chain was captured in a study of T-cell memory formation after mild COVID-19. 5'RACE primed from the constant segment yielded TCR alpha and TCR beta cDNA libraries bearing sample barcodes and UMIs. TCRdb analysed the 5' RACE reads with MiXCR anew, one entry per CDR3 protein. This table holds about 58,000 distinct CDR3 sequences, about 27% found once. Only a few counts were recorded for this clonotype. After removal of 6 bases from V and 1 base from J, the junction contained 8 bases not matched to a gene. Per germline, CDR1 MDHEN and CDR2 SYDVKM. This CDR3 comprises 16 residues.

What was sequenced was PBMCs or a T cell subset sorted from them (not recorded which). The chain employs TRBV28 and TRBJ2-2; 7 bases line up with TRBD1. The TCR sequence derives from a man aged 18-30 years who had mild COVID-19 (a few samples of this study predate the infection). Cell type and time point are not known. DNA for the CDR3: TGTGCCAGCAGGATGGACAGGTTAAGGAACACCGGGGAGCTGTTTTTT. Translation gives CASRMDRLRNTGELFF.